This TCR beta chain derives from a study of CXCR3-negative and CXCR3-positive naive CD8 T cells. Overall study findings and caveats: Naive cells with CXCR3 showed TRB CDR3s that were more hydrophobic than those in CXCR3-negative naive cells. Diversity proved comparably high across both naive subsets and much lower in memory CD8+ cells.

It was by 5' RACE with UMI labels that the TRB cDNA libraries were prepared. TCRdb reprocessed the 5' RACE reads, keeping one entry per CDR3 protein, no DNA. Its clone listing holds roughly 25,000 distinct CDR3 sequences. Points on this clonotype: Its antigen remains unidentified.

This CDR3 is built from 16 residues. The germline CDR1 and CDR2 sequences are SEHNR and FQNEAQ (reference sequence). CD45RO-CCR7+CD27+CD95- cells counted as naive CD8+ T cells. This clonotype was sampled from a human donor in good health. Some clones in this sample may be carry-over from other donors' samples. Sequenced: naive CXCR3- CD8+ T cells from blood. The subset: CD45RO-CCR7+CD27+CD95- naive CD8+ T cells lacking CXCR3 (TNR3-). V usage is TRBV7-9 and J usage is TRBJ2-7; TCRdb outputs TRBD1, but without DNA this stays unchecked. The CDR3 region is CASSSDSGTGDYEQYF. The full variable domain, completed using reference TRBV7-9 and TRBJ2-7, is DTGVSQNPRHKITKRGQNVTFRCDPISEHNRLYWYRQTLGQGPEFLTYFQNEAQLEKSRLLSDRFSAERPKGSFSTLEIQRTEQGDSAMYLCASSSDSGTGDYEQYFGPGTRLTVT.